The source of this T cell receptor beta chain is a study of cytomegalovirus exposure and HLA in healthy donors. Overall study findings and caveats: Most subjects' HLA-A and HLA-B alleles were reportedly predicted from TCR beta sequences. When the data were analyzed later, several of the most significant clusters appeared to be linked to common viral pathogens. Later work found that TCR association rates differed between HLA loci; DRB1 had the most and HLA-C the fewest.

With 60 Vbeta and 13 Jbeta primers, the PCR was carried out. TCRdb's copy holds only in-frame clones and misses some; the assay was immunoSEQ multiplex PCR. The top ten clones hold 1.5% to 2% of a sample with about 140,000 clones, around 63% of them seen once. V gave up 1 base and J gave up 2 bases, with 15 bases separating them. The CDR3 covers 16 residues. Germline V gene lookup returns CDR1 SGHTA and CDR2 FQGTGA. Notes on this clone: Its antigen remains unidentified.

This donor had no CMV serostatus on record. Sequenced sample: PBMCs. V and J are TRBV7-3 and TRBJ2-7, with D hard to call. The source of this sequence is a human donor in good health. The CDR3 DNA sequence: TGTGCCAGCAGCTTAATGTCGCTAGAACGGGCCTACGAGCAGTACTTC. Amino acids: CASSLMSLERAYEQYF.